The clone carrying this T cell receptor beta chain was detected many times. Original processing notes: Amplification from reference gene primers served as the basis for estimated nucleated cell counts. Using immunoSEQ multiplex PCR, the repertoire was profiled, and TCRdb retains in-frame clones only, with some absent. V and J calls and clone size are copied from that table; D and trimming were computed from the DNA. The sample contains 120,000 to 150,000 clones, around three quarters of which appear only once. The sample originates from a study of blood T cell repertoires in COVID-19. Study in general: Acute-phase and convalescent COVID-19 samples originated in the United States, Italy and Spain. PBMCs, B-cell-depleted T cells, or T cells provided the cDNA or gDNA that made up the material.

Germline-derived CDR1 and CDR2 are SNHLY and FYNNEI. The V and J ends lost 5 bases and 12 bases, in that order; junction bases with no gene match: 10. The CDR3 is made up of 14 amino acids. The sequence was obtained from a man aged 80 or over with acute or convalescent COVID-19. Sequencing was carried out using peripheral blood. The chain recombines TRBV2 with TRBJ2-7; TRBD2 aligns across 13 bases. Written as DNA, the CDR3 is TGTGCCAGCAGTACCGGGACTAGCGGGGAAAGGGGGTACTTC. This gives the protein CASSTGTSGERGYF.